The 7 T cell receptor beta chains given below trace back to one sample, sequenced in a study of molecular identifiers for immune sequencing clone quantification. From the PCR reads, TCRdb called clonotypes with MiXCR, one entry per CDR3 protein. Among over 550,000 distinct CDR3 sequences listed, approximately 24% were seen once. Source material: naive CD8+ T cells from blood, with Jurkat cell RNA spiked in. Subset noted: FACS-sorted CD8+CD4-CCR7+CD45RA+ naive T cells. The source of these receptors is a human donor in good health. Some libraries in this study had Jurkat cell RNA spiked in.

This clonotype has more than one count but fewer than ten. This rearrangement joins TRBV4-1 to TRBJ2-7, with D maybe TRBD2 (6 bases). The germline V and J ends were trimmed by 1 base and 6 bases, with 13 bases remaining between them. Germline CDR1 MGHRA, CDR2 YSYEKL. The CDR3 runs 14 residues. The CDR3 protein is CASSQADLGGEQYF. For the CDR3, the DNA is TGCGCCAGCAGCCAAGCGGACCTGGGGGGCGAGCAGTACTTC.

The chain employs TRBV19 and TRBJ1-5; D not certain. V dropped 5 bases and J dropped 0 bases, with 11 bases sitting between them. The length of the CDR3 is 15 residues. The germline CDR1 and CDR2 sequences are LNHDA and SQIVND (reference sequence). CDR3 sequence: CASSSSDHSNQPQHF. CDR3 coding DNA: TGTGCCAGTAGTTCGTCAGACCATAGCAATCAGCCCCAGCATTTT.

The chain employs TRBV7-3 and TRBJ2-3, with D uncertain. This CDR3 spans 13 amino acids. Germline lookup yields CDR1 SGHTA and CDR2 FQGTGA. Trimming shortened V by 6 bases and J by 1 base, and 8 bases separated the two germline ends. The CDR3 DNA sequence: TGTGCCAGCAGTCAAACCGGCACAGATACGCAGTATTTT. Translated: CASSQTGTDTQYF.

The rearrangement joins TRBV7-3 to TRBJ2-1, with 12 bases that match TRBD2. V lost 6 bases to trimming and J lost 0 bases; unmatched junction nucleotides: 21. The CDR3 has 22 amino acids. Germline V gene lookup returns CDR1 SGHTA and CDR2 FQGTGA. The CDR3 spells CASSPQGGVGLAGQSSYNEQFF. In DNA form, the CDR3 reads TGTGCCAGCAGTCCTCAGGGGGGGGTGGGACTAGCGGGCCAGAGCTCCTACAATGAGCAGTTCTTC.

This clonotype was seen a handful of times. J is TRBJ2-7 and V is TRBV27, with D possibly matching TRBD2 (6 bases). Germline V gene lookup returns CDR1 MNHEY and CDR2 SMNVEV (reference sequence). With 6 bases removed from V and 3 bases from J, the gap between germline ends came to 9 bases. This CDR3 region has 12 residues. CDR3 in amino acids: CASSSGLYEQYF. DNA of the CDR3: TGTGCCAGCAGCTCGGGACTCTACGAGCAGTACTTC.

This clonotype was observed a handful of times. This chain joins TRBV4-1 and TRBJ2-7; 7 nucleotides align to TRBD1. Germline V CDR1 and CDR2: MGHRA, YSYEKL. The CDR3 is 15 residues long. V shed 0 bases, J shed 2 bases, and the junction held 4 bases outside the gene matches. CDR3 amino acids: CASSQEFGTAYEQYF. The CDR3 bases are TGCGCCAGCAGCCAAGAATTCGGGACAGCCTACGAGCAGTACTTC.

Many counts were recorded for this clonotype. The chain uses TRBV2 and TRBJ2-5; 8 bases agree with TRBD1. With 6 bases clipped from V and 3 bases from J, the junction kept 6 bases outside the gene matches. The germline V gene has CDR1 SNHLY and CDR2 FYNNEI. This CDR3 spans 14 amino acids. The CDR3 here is CASSPGQEKETQYF. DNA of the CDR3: TGTGCCAGCAGCCCGGGACAGGAAAAAGAGACCCAGTACTTC. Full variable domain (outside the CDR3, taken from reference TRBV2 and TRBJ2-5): EPEVTQTPSHQVTQMGQEVILRCVPISNHLYFYWYRQILGQKVEFLVSFYNNEISEKSEIFDDQFSVERPDGSNFTLKIRSTKLEDSAMYFCASSPGQEKETQYFGPGTRLLVL.